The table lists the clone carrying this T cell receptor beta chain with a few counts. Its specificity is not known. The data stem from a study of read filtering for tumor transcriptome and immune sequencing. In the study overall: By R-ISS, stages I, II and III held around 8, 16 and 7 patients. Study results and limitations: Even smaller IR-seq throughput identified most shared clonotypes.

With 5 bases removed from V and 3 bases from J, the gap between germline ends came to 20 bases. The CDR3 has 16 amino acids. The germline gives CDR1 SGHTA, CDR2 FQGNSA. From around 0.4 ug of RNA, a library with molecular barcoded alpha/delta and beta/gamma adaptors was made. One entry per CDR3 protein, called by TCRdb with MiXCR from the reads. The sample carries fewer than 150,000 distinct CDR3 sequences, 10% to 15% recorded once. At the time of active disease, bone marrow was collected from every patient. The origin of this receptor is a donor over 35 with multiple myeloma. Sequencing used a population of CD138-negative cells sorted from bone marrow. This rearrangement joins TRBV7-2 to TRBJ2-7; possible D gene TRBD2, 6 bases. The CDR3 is CASSPSSVGLFYEQYF. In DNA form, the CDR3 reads TGTGCCAGCAGCCCCTCTAGCGTAGGACTCTTCTACGAGCAGTACTTC. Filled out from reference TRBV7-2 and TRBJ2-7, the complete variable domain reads GAGVSQSPSNKVTEKGKDVELRCDPISGHTALYWYRQSLGQGLEFLIYFQGNSAPDKSGLPSDRFSAERTGGSVSTLTIQRTQQEDSAVYLCASSPSSVGLFYEQYFGPGTRLTVT.